This T cell receptor (beta chain) emerged from a study of blood T cells in healthy people across ages. V lost 0 bases and J lost 5, with 3 bases in between. Germline CDR1 is LGHNA and CDR2 is YSLEER. The CDR3 is 12 amino acids. In its sample, this clonotype was seen many times. Its antigen is as yet unknown. Primers used in a second PCR of about 6 to 11 cycles were a sample-barcoded 5' primer and a J-beta primer mix. A template-switch adaptor with 12 random nucleotides tagged each cDNA molecule. Per-sample output comprised a minimum of 2.5 million paired-end reads containing CDR3. TCRdb reprocessed the 5' RACE reads via MiXCR and lists one record per CDR3 protein. The sample has more than 800,000 distinct CDR3 sequences; about 28% are singletons. Study-level results: It was found that TCR beta diversity correlated strongly with the percentage of naive T cells. While age rose, TCR beta diversity per million T cells dropped in a roughly linear way.

The genes are TRBV4-3 and TRBJ2-3; D is uncertain. This TCR was sampled from a woman older than 75 in good health. The specimen sequenced was blood. For the CDR3, the DNA is TGCGCCAGCAGCCAAGACCGAGATACGCAGTATTTT. Protein: CASSQDRDTQYF.